This T cell receptor (beta chain) was found in a study of cytomegalovirus exposure and HLA in healthy donors. Turning to the study itself: In a later analysis, the approximately 120 validation repertoires were reported to have used the same platform as the 600 to 800 first-cohort repertoires. Study-level results: Overall, around 150 TCR beta chains were annotated as cytomegalovirus-associated.

Assay: immunoSEQ multiplex PCR; the TCRdb copy retains only in-frame clones and omits some. The table shows around 130,000 clones, with nearly 90% occurring only once. Concerning this clone: Its target is unknown.

Donors came from a validation cohort of approximately 110 subjects, distinct from the first 666-subject cohort. CDR1 is SEHNR, CDR2 FQNEAQ, per germline (reference sequence). The J segment lost 4 bases and the V segment lost 1 base, leaving 4 bases of the junction unmatched. This CDR3 comprises 15 residues. The sample taken for sequencing was PBMCs. The V gene is TRBV7-9, the J gene TRBJ1-2; 9 nucleotides agree with TRBD1. This receptor was obtained from a man aged 25 to 45 in good health and CMV-seronegative. CDR3 sequence reads: CASSLETGGGYGYTF. The CDR3 nucleotides are TGTGCCAGCAGCTTAGAAACAGGGGGCGGCTATGGCTACACCTTC.